This T cell receptor (beta chain) was found in a study of CD8 T cells in Susac syndrome. Random hexamers were used to reverse transcribe an amount of roughly 0.45 to 1 ug RNA. The amplification used immunoSEQ multiplex PCR on TCR beta CDR3; it spanned 54 Vbeta and 13 Jbeta. TCRdb re-called the immunoSEQ multiplex PCR reads through MiXCR, storing one row per CDR3 protein. The repertoire holds under 200,000 distinct CDR3 sequences, with approximately 96% as singletons. Study-wide results and limits: An acknowledgment was made by the study that its TCR sequencing and HLA analysis involved relatively few individuals.

To note about this clonotype: Its specificity is unknown.

The germline V gene encodes CDR1 MNHEY and CDR2 SVGEGT. This CDR3 region has 14 residues. The junction had 12 bases not matched to a gene; V was cut back by 10 bases and J by 5 bases. This chain connects TRBV6-2 or TRBV6-3 to TRBJ2-5; 8 bases fit TRBD2. The clonotype was recovered from a human donor in good health. The sample consisted of CD4+ T cells from PBMCs. CDR3 DNA: TGTGCCACCCGTGACGGCGGGGGGACGGAGACCCAGTACTTC. This gives the protein CATRDGGGTETQYF.